The 15 T cell receptor beta chains given below trace back to one sample, sequenced in a study of technical replicates of blood from a few donors. Assay used: immunoSEQ multiplex PCR; TCRdb lists only in-frame clones, some missing. Among tens of thousands of clones listed, 85% to 95% were seen once. Material for sequencing was T cells isolated from PBMCs. Every receptor here comes from a human donor in good health.

V gene TRBV27 combines with J gene TRBJ2-3; TRBD2 agrees at 11 bases. CDR3 size: 17 residues. In germline, CDR1 is MNHEY, CDR2 SMNVEV (reference sequence). V lost 3 bases and J lost 2; bases outside the gene matches: 7. The CDR3 loop is CASSFPTSGKPTDTQYF. The CDR3 bases are TGTGCCAGCAGTTTCCCGACTAGCGGGAAACCCACAGATACGCAGTATTTT.

The rearrangement joins TRBV27 to TRBJ2-3, with D possibly being TRBD2 (6 bases). This CDR3 is built from 13 residues. V was pared by 8 bases and J by 5 bases, with 14 bases between. Germline CDR1 and CDR2: MNHEY and SMNVEV (reference sequence). Written as DNA, the CDR3 is TGTGCCAGCGCCCCACTCGGGAGAGATACGCAGTATTTT. Amino acid sequence: CASAPLGRDTQYF.

The rearrangement uses TRBV19 and TRBJ2-2; D may be TRBD1 (5 bases). CDR1 and CDR2 (germline): LNHDA, SQIVND (reference sequence). Trimming took 1 base from V and 1 from J, leaving 10 bases between them. The CDR3 covers 16 residues. CDR3 sequence (DNA): TGTGCCAGTAGTATAGTATGGGGCCTGAACACCGGGGAGCTGTTTTTT. Protein: CASSIVWGLNTGELFF.

The chain couples TRBV6-6 to TRBJ2-1, with unresolved D. V dropped 5 bases and J dropped 0 bases, with 8 bases sitting between them. Germline V CDR1 and CDR2: MNHNY, SVGAGI (reference sequence). This CDR3 spans 14 amino acids. This CDR3 reads CASSEISSYNEQFF. The CDR3, as DNA: TGTGCCAGCAGTGAGATAAGCTCCTACAATGAGCAGTTCTTC.

The chain employs TRBV7-2 and TRBJ1-5, with TRBD1 matching 7 bases. Germline values: CDR1 SGHTA, CDR2 FQGNSA. The length of the CDR3 is 14 residues. Trimming took 7 bases from V and 2 from J; bases not matched to a gene: 5. The CDR3: CASTSDRGNQPQHF. The CDR3 DNA is TGTGCCAGCACCAGCGACAGGGGCAATCAGCCCCAGCATTTT.

The rearrangement links TRBV19 to TRBJ2-7; 7 positions match TRBD1. Germline V gene data show CDR1 as LNHDA and CDR2 as SQIVND (reference sequence). This CDR3 is built from 14 residues. The trim removed 6 bases at V and 4 bases at J, leaving 9 bases unmatched. CDR3 DNA sequence: TGTGCCAGTAGCTTTGACAGGGTAGGGTACGAGCAGTACTTC. Translated, it gives CASSFDRVGYEQYF.

The chain combines TRBV7-3 with TRBJ2-3; the D gene is possibly TRBD2 (5 bases). The ends were cut back, 3 bases at V and 6 bases at J, with 16 bases in the middle. The CDR3 is 15 residues long. The V gene's germline CDR1 is SGHTA and CDR2 FQGTGA. The CDR3 nucleotides are TGTGCCAGCAGCTTCACTCGCGGGCGCATGGATACGCAGTATTTT. Protein product: CASSFTRGRMDTQYF.

CDR3 DNA sequence: TGTGCCATCACCGGGACAGACACTGAAGCTTTCTTT. Its translation: CAITGTDTEAFF. The chain carries TRBV28 and TRBJ1-1; 7 nucleotides line up with TRBD1. The germline CDR1 and CDR2 sequences are MDHEN and SYDVKM. After removal of 10 bases from V and 3 bases from J, the junction contained 5 bases not matched to a gene. The CDR3 is 12 residues long.

V usage is TRBV19 and J usage is TRBJ2-7, with D hard to call. The CDR3 loop spans 13 amino acids. Germline assignment: CDR1 LNHDA and CDR2 SQIVND (reference sequence). V lost 3 bases to trimming and J lost 3 bases, with 9 bases between them. Written as DNA, the CDR3 is TGTGCCAGTAGTATTAAGGCAGGCTACGAGCAGTACTTC. Amino acid sequence: CASSIKAGYEQYF.

The rearrangement links TRBV30 to TRBJ2-7; TRBD2 is a possible D gene (6 bases). The CDR3 extends over 15 amino acids. V was cut by 0 bases and J by 4 bases, with 16 bases left in between. From germline, CDR1 is GTSNPN and CDR2 SVGIG (reference sequence). In DNA, the CDR3 is TGTGCCTGGAGTGTAAAGAGCCCCGGAGGGTACGAGCAGTACTTC. Translating gives CAWSVKSPGGYEQYF.

This chain uses TRBV5-4 with TRBJ2-7; perhaps TRBD2 as D (6 bases). Germline assignment: CDR1 SGHNT and CDR2 YYREEE (reference sequence). The CDR3 spans 14 residues. V lost 4 bases and J 1 base, leaving 12 bases between the germline ends. The CDR3 loop reads CASSLGAGSYEQYF. The CDR3 DNA follows: TGTGCCAGCAGCCTAGGAGCGGGTTCCTACGAGCAGTACTTC.

The chain uses TRBV7-2 and TRBJ2-5; TRBD1 matches at 8 bases. The CDR3 is made up of 14 amino acids. Germline loops: CDR1 SGHTA, CDR2 FQGNSA. V lost 6 bases to trimming and J lost 4 bases; unmatched junction nucleotides: 7. The CDR3 spells CASRFWDRSETQYF. CDR3 DNA: TGTGCCAGCAGATTTTGGGACAGGTCAGAGACCCAGTACTTC.

The chain combines TRBV6-5 with TRBJ2-2; D is unclear. Germline V lookup: CDR1 MNHEY, CDR2 SVGAGI. V lost 0 bases and J lost 6, with 5 bases in between. This CDR3 spans 13 amino acids. CDR3 nucleotides: TGTGCCAGCAGTTACTCGCCGGCCGGGGAGCTGTTTTTT. Amino acids: CASSYSPAGELFF.

The V gene is TRBV4-1, the J gene TRBJ2-7, with TRBD2 as a possible D gene (5 bases). Germline CDR1 is MGHRA and CDR2 is YSYEKL. Trimming left V 0 bases short and J 5 bases short, with 20 bases between. The length of the CDR3 is 17 residues. CDR3 sequence: CASSQDGRASRVHEQYF. The CDR3 nucleotides read TGCGCCAGCAGCCAAGATGGCCGGGCCTCGAGGGTCCACGAGCAGTACTTC.

The chain carries TRBV28 and TRBJ1-2; D may be TRBD1 (6 bases). V lost 6 bases to trimming and J lost 3 bases, with 14 bases between them. Germline CDR1 MDHEN, CDR2 SYDVKM. The CDR3 is made up of 14 amino acids. In DNA, the CDR3 is TGTGCCAGCAGCTTGACAGGAATGCACTATGGCTACACCTTC. Translated, it gives CASSLTGMHYGYTF.